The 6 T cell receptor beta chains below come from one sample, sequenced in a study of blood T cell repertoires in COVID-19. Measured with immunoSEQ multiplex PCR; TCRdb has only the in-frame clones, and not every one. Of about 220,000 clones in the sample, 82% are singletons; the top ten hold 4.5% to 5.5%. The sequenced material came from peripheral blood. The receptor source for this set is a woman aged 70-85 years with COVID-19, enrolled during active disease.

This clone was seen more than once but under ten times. CDR3 nucleotide sequence: TGCGCCAGCAGCCTAACCGCCGTAGACTCTGGAAACACCATATATTTT. It encodes CASSLTAVDSGNTIYF. V usage is TRBV5-1 and J usage is TRBJ1-3; D gene unclear. Germline V gene data show CDR1 as SGHRS and CDR2 as YFSETQ. CDR3 size: 16 residues. V was clipped by 4 bases and J by 0 bases, with 14 bases between them.

CDR3 region: CASTLGQIYGYTF. Here the CDR3 DNA reads TGTGCCAGCACCCTGGGACAGATCTATGGCTACACCTTC. The rearrangement joins TRBV12-3 or TRBV12-4 to TRBJ1-2; 7 bases are shared with TRBD1. V lost 7 bases and J lost 4; bases outside the gene matches: 6. The length of the CDR3 is 13 residues.

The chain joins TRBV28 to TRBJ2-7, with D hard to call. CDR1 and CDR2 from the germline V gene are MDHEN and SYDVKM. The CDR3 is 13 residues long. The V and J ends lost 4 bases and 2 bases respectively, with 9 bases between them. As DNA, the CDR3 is TGTGCCAGCAGTTCCGGGTCTCCCTACGAGCAGTACTTC. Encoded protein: CASSSGSPYEQYF.

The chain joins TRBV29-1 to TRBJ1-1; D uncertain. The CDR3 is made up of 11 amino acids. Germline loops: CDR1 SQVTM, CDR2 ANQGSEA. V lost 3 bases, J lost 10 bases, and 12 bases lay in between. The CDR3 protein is CSVEGSRGAFF. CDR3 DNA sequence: TGCAGCGTTGAGGGTTCGAGAGGAGCTTTCTTT.

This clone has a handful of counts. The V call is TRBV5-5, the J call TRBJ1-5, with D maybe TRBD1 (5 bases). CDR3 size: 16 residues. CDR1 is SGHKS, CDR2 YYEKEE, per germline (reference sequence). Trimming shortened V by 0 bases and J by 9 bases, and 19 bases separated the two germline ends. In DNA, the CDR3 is TGTGCCAGCAGCTTGGCCGAGGGCGCGGGGGTGAGGCCCCAGCATTTT. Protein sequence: CASSLAEGAGVRPQHF.

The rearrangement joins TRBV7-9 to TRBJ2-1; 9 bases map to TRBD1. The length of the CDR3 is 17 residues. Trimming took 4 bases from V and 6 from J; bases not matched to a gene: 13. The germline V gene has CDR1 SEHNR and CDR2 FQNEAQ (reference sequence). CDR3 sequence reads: CASSYGQGRQGVNEQFF. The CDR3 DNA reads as TGTGCCAGCAGCTACGGACAGGGGAGGCAAGGCGTCAATGAGCAGTTCTTC.